This paragraph reports one T cell receptor (beta chain). The data stem from a study of T cells expressing NK-cell markers. Study-level background: Cells sorted as CD3+CD56+NKG2C+, CD3+CD56+NKG2C- and CD3+CD56-NKG2C+ T cells supplied the TCR beta repertoires.

Using the 5' RACE reads, TCRdb records one entry per CDR3 protein without DNA. The listing contains 150,000 or so distinct CDR3 sequences. Germline V gives CDR1 SGHRS, CDR2 YFSETQ. The CDR3 is made up of 18 amino acids. The clonotype was recovered from a woman aged 50 to 60 in good health. Sequencing used blood T cells: a sorted CD56 or NKG2C T cell subset, CD4+ or CD8+ T cells, or bulk PBMC T cells (not recorded which). This chain uses TRBV5-1 with TRBJ2-7; TCRdb gives TRBD2 as the D gene, but with no DNA this cannot be confirmed. CDR3 region: CASSFELTTSGSPYEQYF.